The 27 T cell receptor beta chains reported below all come from one sample, sequenced in a study of blood T cells in healthy people across ages (dated by TCRdb to the mid-2010s). Libraries came from 5' RACE. Sequencer: Illumina HiSeq 2500. A second PCR of about 6 to 12 cycles was performed with a sample-barcoded 5' primer and a J-beta primer mix. TCRdb redid the processing of the public reads, applying fastp at Q25 and MiXCR, and retained in-frame beta chains. All rows with the same CDR3 protein become a single entry with the most common DNA and genes. The sample includes approximately 830,000 distinct CDR3 sequences, with 60% to 80% observed a single time. The ten most abundant clones make up around a quarter of the sample. Sequenced material: blood. These receptor sequences come from a man younger than 45 in good health.

Ten or more counts support this clonotype. The rearrangement uses TRBV11-2 and TRBJ2-7, with 8 bases aligning to TRBD2. V lost 6 bases, J lost 2 bases, and 3 bases stayed unmatched. The CDR3 sequence is 13 residues long. In germline, CDR1 is SGHAT, CDR2 FQNNGV. The CDR3 protein is CASRPGGAYEQYF. The DNA for the CDR3 is TGTGCCAGCAGACCGGGAGGGGCCTACGAGCAGTACTTC. The whole variable domain, filled in from reference TRBV11-2 and TRBJ2-7, reads EAGVAQSPRYKIIEKRQSVAFWCNPISGHATLYWYQQILGQGPKLLIQFQNNGVVDDSQLPKDRFSAERLKGVDSTLKIQPAKLEDSAVYLCASRPGGAYEQYFGPGTRLTVT.

The rearrangement links TRBV7-3 to TRBJ2-1; a possible D gene is TRBD2 (6 bases). The germline V gene has CDR1 SGHTA and CDR2 FQGTGA. This CDR3 region has 15 residues. The V gene lost 1 base and the J gene lost 6 bases, with 13 bases spanning the gap. The CDR3 reads CASSLIWRAVNEQFF. The CDR3 DNA reads as TGTGCCAGCAGCTTAATATGGAGGGCGGTCAATGAGCAGTTCTTC.

This clonotype was counted between two and nine times. The genes are TRBV3-1 and TRBJ1-2; no clear D. The CDR3 length is 14 residues. Trimming shortened V by 1 base and J by 8 bases, and 14 bases separated the two germline ends. CDR1 is LGHDT and CDR2 is YNNKEL in the germline V gene (reference sequence). CDR3 coding DNA: TGTGCCAGCAGCCAAGCTGTCAGCGTGGGGGGCTACACCTTC. It codes for CASSQAVSVGGYTF.

The CDR3 is CASSQAGGGRGEKLFF. Here the CDR3 DNA reads TGCGCCAGCAGCCAGGCAGGGGGGGGGAGAGGTGAAAAACTGTTTTTT. The V call is TRBV4-3, the J call TRBJ1-4; 7 bases line up with TRBD1. The germline CDR1 and CDR2 sequences are LGHNA and YSLEER. CDR3 length: 16 amino acids. V lost 3 bases, J lost 7 bases, and 11 bases stayed unmatched.

The chain carries TRBV28 and TRBJ2-5; possibly TRBD1 for D (5 bases). Germline CDR1 MDHEN, CDR2 SYDVKM. V shed 8 bases and J shed 4 bases, with 14 bases lying between them. This CDR3 is 13 amino acids long. As DNA, the CDR3 is TGTGCCAGCGCAACTGCAGGGCGAGAGACCCAGTACTTC. This encodes CASATAGRETQYF.

The chain combines TRBV6-5 with TRBJ2-5; TRBD2 aligns across 11 bases. This CDR3 spans 18 amino acids. Germline values: CDR1 MNHEY, CDR2 SVGAGI. With V trimmed by 5 bases and J by 5 bases, 16 bases remained unmatched. The CDR3 here is CASSHPIAGGEHYETQYF. CDR3 nucleotide sequence: TGTGCCAGCAGTCACCCTATAGCGGGGGGGGAACATTACGAGACCCAGTACTTC.

This clonotype appeared a few times. This chain uses TRBV5-1 with TRBJ2-4, with D tentatively TRBD2 (5 bases). TRBJ2-7 explains the end of the DNA better; the J call may be wrong. CDR1 and CDR2 (germline): SGHRS, YFSETQ. The CDR3 is made up of 13 amino acids. The CDR3 protein is CASSTRERNEQYF. Here the CDR3 DNA reads TGCGCCAGCAGCACTAGGGAGAGGAACGAGCAGTACTTC.

This clonotype came up once. V gene TRBV6-6 combines with J gene TRBJ1-1; D might be TRBD1 (6 bases). The CDR3 consists of 11 residues. The germline V gene has CDR1 MNHNY and CDR2 SVGAGI (reference sequence). Trimming shortened V by 6 bases and J by 6 bases, and 8 bases separated the two germline ends. This chain's CDR3 is CASRQGSEAFF. The CDR3 nucleotides are TGTGCCAGCAGACAGGGATCTGAAGCTTTCTTT.

The V and J genes are TRBV15 and TRBJ2-3; D is unresolved. Per germline, CDR1 LNHNV and CDR2 YYDKDF (reference sequence). Trimming removed 0 bases at V and 1 base at J, with 5 bases between. The CDR3 sequence is 14 residues long. CDR3 in amino acids: CATSRDRRTDTQYF. Here the CDR3 DNA reads TGTGCCACCAGCAGAGACCGACGCACAGATACGCAGTATTTT. Complete variable domain (other parts from reference TRBV15 and TRBJ2-3): DAMVIQNPRYQVTQFGKPVTLSCSQTLNHNVMYWYQQKSSQAPKLLFHYYDKDFNNEADTPDNFQSRRPNTSFCFLDIRSPGLGDTAMYLCATSRDRRTDTQYFGPGTRLTVL.

The CDR3 DNA is TGTGCCAGCAGCTTTACGACTAGCGGGATTCCCGGGGAGCTGTTTTTT. Its protein is CASSFTTSGIPGELFF. The chain recombines TRBV7-2 with TRBJ2-2, with TRBD2 identical over 11 bases. The CDR3 loop spans 16 amino acids. Trimming cost V 3 bases and J 6 bases; bases outside gene matches: 6. The germline V gene has CDR1 SGHTA and CDR2 FQGNSA.

This sequence joins TRBV4-2 and TRBJ2-1; 8 bases map to TRBD1. In germline, CDR1 is LGHNA, CDR2 YNFKEQ. The CDR3 covers 14 residues. V was clipped by 5 bases and J by 5 bases; unmatched bases: 5. The CDR3 DNA follows: TGTGCCAGCAGCTCCGGACAGGGCCACAATGAGCAGTTCTTC. As protein: CASSSGQGHNEQFF.

This clonotype was observed a single time. The genes are TRBV20-1 and TRBJ2-5; 9 bases line up with TRBD2. The CDR3 has 15 amino acids. Per the germline V gene, CDR1 is DFQATT and CDR2 is SNEGSKA (reference sequence). With V trimmed by 4 bases and J by 1 base, 7 bases remained unmatched. The CDR3 sequence is CSATGLAGSQETQYF. Written as DNA, the CDR3 is TGCAGTGCTACTGGGCTAGCGGGATCCCAAGAGACCCAGTACTTC.

The chain uses TRBV30 and TRBJ2-5; a weak D match, TRBD2 (5 bases). V lost 4 bases and J 1 base, leaving 16 bases between the germline ends. The CDR3 has 15 residues. Germline V gene data show CDR1 as GTSNPN and CDR2 as SVGIG (reference sequence). CDR3 loop: CAWTQPTGSQETQYF. In nucleotides, the CDR3 is TGTGCCTGGACCCAGCCTACGGGGAGCCAAGAGACCCAGTACTTC. Variable domain in full (rest from reference TRBV30 and TRBJ2-5): SQTIHQWPATLVQPVGSPLSLECTVEGTSNPNLYWYRQAAGRGLQLLFYSVGIGQISSEVPQNLSASRPQDRQFILSSKKLLLSDSGFYLCAWTQPTGSQETQYFGPGTRLLVL.

This sequence joins TRBV29-1 and TRBJ2-6; no firm D call. V dropped 2 bases and J dropped 4 bases, with 12 bases sitting between them. The germline CDR1 and CDR2 sequences are SQVTM and ANQGSEA. The CDR3 loop spans 15 amino acids. The chain's CDR3 is CSVELSTVGANVLTF. The DNA of the CDR3 is TGCAGCGTTGAATTGTCCACAGTCGGGGCCAACGTCCTGACTTTC.

The V and J genes are TRBV29-1 and TRBJ2-5; unclear D gene. Trimming removed 0 bases from V and 2 bases from J, with 4 bases in between. CDR3 length: 12 residues. Germline loops: CDR1 SQVTM, CDR2 ANQGSEA. CDR3 DNA sequence: TGCAGCGTTGAAGAACTGCAAGAGACCCAGTACTTC. This encodes CSVEELQETQYF.

The chain uses TRBV6-2 or TRBV6-3 and TRBJ1-5, with 7 bases lining up with TRBD1. Per germline, CDR1 MNHEY and CDR2 SVGEGT. This CDR3 is built from 14 residues. Trimming removed 6 bases from V and 0 bases from J; junction bases left unmatched: 2. The CDR3 here is CASRRTGSNQPQHF. Here the CDR3 DNA reads TGTGCCAGCAGAAGGACAGGTAGCAATCAGCCCCAGCATTTT.

The chain recombines TRBV7-9 with TRBJ1-6, with D possibly matching TRBD1 (5 bases). The CDR3 runs 16 residues. Germline lookup yields CDR1 SEHNR and CDR2 FQNEAQ (reference sequence). Trimming cost V 2 bases and J 6 bases, with 14 bases left between them. DNA of the CDR3: TGTGCCAGCAGCTTAAACAACGGGGGAGGTAATTCACCCCTCCACTTT. Its translation is CASSLNNGGGNSPLHF.

This clonotype has only a few counts. V and J are TRBV20-1 and TRBJ2-1; D might be TRBD1 or TRBD2, each matching 5 bases. V was shortened by 1 base and J by 7 bases, with 14 bases between the two germline ends. This CDR3 has 14 amino acids. Germline V gene lookup returns CDR1 DFQATT and CDR2 SNEGSKA (reference sequence). The CDR3 DNA sequence: TGCAGTGCTAGAGGTGGGGGAGTTGGGAATGAGCAGTTCTTC. Protein sequence: CSARGGGVGNEQFF.

The genes are TRBV4-2 and TRBJ2-6; tentatively, D is TRBD2 (5 bases). Trimming took off 0 bases at V and 3 bases at J, with 12 bases between the two ends. Looked up from germline, CDR1 is LGHNA and CDR2 is YNFKEQ. The CDR3 contains 17 residues. The CDR3, as DNA: TGTGCCAGCAGCCAAGATACGGGGAATGGTGGGGCCAACGTCCTGACTTTC. This translates into CASSQDTGNGGANVLTF.

The V call is TRBV20-1, the J call TRBJ2-5; a weak D match, TRBD2 (5 bases). The CDR3 runs to 14 residues. In germline, CDR1 is DFQATT, CDR2 SNEGSKA (reference sequence). Trimming removed 5 bases at V and 4 bases at J, with 17 bases between. CDR3 bases: TGCAGTGCTCCTCCGGGATCCCATCGAGAGACCCAGTACTTC. This translates into CSAPPGSHRETQYF.

The rearrangement links TRBV12-3 or TRBV12-4 to TRBJ2-2; TRBD1 aligns across 10 bases. The CDR3 spans 14 residues. V gave up 5 bases and J gave up 7 bases; unmatched junction bases: 4. The CDR3 region has the DNA TGTGCCAGCAGTCAGACAGGGGGCAACGGGGAGCTGTTTTTT. Translated: CASSQTGGNGELFF.

This clonotype appeared a few times. V usage is TRBV4-3 and J usage is TRBJ2-7, with no clear D. Germline lookup yields CDR1 LGHNA and CDR2 YSLEER. V dropped 0 bases and J dropped 4 bases, with 10 bases sitting between them. There are 14 residues in the CDR3. The CDR3 DNA is TGCGCCAGCAGCCAAGAATGGCAGCTATACGAGCAGTACTTC. The encoded protein is CASSQEWQLYEQYF.

The V and J genes are TRBV7-3 and TRBJ2-5; a weak D match, TRBD2 (5 bases). V lost 5 bases and J 4 bases, leaving 14 bases between the germline ends. This CDR3 has 14 residues. Germline V lookup: CDR1 SGHTA, CDR2 FQGTGA. Here the CDR3 reads CASSNPGTGETQYF. The CDR3 DNA reads TGTGCCAGCAGCAATCCGGGAACCGGAGAGACCCAGTACTTC.

Only a few counts were recorded for this clonotype. This chain joins TRBV4-2 and TRBJ2-3; possible D gene TRBD2, 6 bases. The CDR3 is made up of 17 amino acids. V shed 1 base and J shed 0 bases, with 14 bases lying between them. Per the germline V gene, CDR1 is LGHNA and CDR2 is YNFKEQ. The CDR3 loop reads CASSQVRTGTSTDTQYF. CDR3 nucleotide sequence: TGTGCCAGCAGCCAAGTGAGAACCGGGACTAGCACAGATACGCAGTATTTT.

This clonotype was observed a few times. V and J are TRBV10-3 and TRBJ2-3; a possible D gene is TRBD2 (7 bases). The CDR3 contains 14 residues. V was shortened by 11 bases and J by 2 bases, with 17 bases between the two germline ends. Germline CDR1 ENHRY, CDR2 SYGVKD. CDR3 sequence: CALGGGAITDTQYF. The CDR3 DNA sequence: TGTGCCCTCGGAGGGGGGGCCATCACAGATACGCAGTATTTT.

The gene calls are TRBV20-1 and TRBJ2-1, with D perhaps given as TRBD1 or TRBD2 (5 bases each). Germline CDR1 reads DFQATT; CDR2 reads SNEGSKA (reference sequence). This CDR3 contains 11 residues. The ends were cut back, 5 bases at V and 13 bases at J, with 15 bases in the middle. The CDR3 reads CSAYIGETQFF. The CDR3 DNA reads as TGCAGTGCTTACATAGGGGAGACCCAGTTCTTC.

The rearrangement joins TRBV20-1 to TRBJ2-3, with 14 bases that match TRBD2. CDR1 is DFQATT, CDR2 SNEGSKA, per germline (reference sequence). V shed 3 bases, J shed 4 bases, and the junction held 3 bases outside the gene matches. CDR3 length: 15 residues. The CDR3 sequence: CSASRLAGGSDTQYF. CDR3 bases: TGCAGTGCTAGCCGACTAGCGGGGGGGTCAGATACGCAGTATTTT.